The 12 T cell receptor beta chains in this list originate from one sample, sequenced in a study of blood T cell repertoires in COVID-19 (dated by TCRdb to about 2020). To prepare the library, the immunoSEQ multiplex PCR assay was applied. TCRdb mirrors the immuneACCESS table, restricted to in-frame sequences. Some clones are absent from its copies; in checked studies, under half trace to an unresolved V gene, and the reason for the others is unknown. In this sample the table shows some 83,000 clones, around 80% of which occur a single time. The ten largest account for roughly a fifth of the sample. What was sequenced was peripheral blood. The receptors stem from a human donor in a cohort sampled during active COVID-19.

This CDR3 is CASSSIGGEGEKLFF. CDR3 nucleotides: TGCGCCAGCAGCTCCATAGGGGGCGAGGGTGAAAAACTGTTTTTT. V usage is TRBV5-1 and J usage is TRBJ1-4; 7 bases fit TRBD1. The germline CDR1 and CDR2 sequences are SGHRS and YFSETQ. This CDR3 contains 15 residues. V was clipped by 3 bases and J by 7 bases; unmatched bases: 9.

This clone has only a few counts. V and J are TRBV4-2 and TRBJ2-7; 7 bases fit TRBD1. In germline, CDR1 is LGHNA, CDR2 YNFKEQ. The CDR3 loop spans 16 amino acids. J lost 2 bases, V lost 4 bases, and 11 bases had no gene match. For the CDR3, the DNA is TGTGCCAGCAGCCCGATCCCCCGGGACAGCACCTACGAGCAGTACTTC. Translation gives CASSPIPRDSTYEQYF.

This clone was seen only once. The CDR3 sequence: CAGPPGCSPLHF. The CDR3 DNA reads TGTGCCGGACCGCCAGGGTGCTCACCCCTCCACTTT. This rearrangement joins TRBV10-3 to TRBJ1-6; possibly TRBD1 for D (5 bases). The length of the CDR3 is 12 residues. The germline gives CDR1 ENHRY, CDR2 SYGVKD. V was shortened by 11 bases and J by 10 bases, with 15 bases between the two germline ends.

The chain carries TRBV9 and TRBJ2-2; D is perhaps TRBD1 (5 bases). CDR1 is SGDLS, CDR2 YYNGEE, per germline. V lost 0 bases, J lost 1 base, and 7 bases lay in between. The CDR3 totals 15 residues. DNA of the CDR3: TGTGCCAGCAGCGTAGTGGGGCAGAACACCGGGGAGCTGTTTTTT. It translates to CASSVVGQNTGELFF. Full variable domain (missing parts from reference TRBV9 and TRBJ2-2): DSGVTQTPKHLITATGQRVTLRCSPRSGDLSVYWYQQSLDQGLQFLIQYYNGEERAKGNILERFSAQQFPDLHSELNLSSLELGDSALYFCASSVVGQNTGELFFGEGSRLTVL.

V and J are TRBV28 and TRBJ1-5; TRBD1 is a possible D gene (5 bases). V lost 5 bases and J lost 0, with 17 bases in between. Germline-derived CDR1 and CDR2 are MDHEN and SYDVKM. The CDR3 contains 17 residues. The CDR3 spells CASSPPAWGISNQPQHF. In DNA form, the CDR3 reads TGTGCCAGCAGTCCCCCGGCGTGGGGCATTAGCAATCAGCCCCAGCATTTT.

The rearrangement links TRBV19 to TRBJ1-5; D call uncertain. CDR1 and CDR2 from the germline V gene are LNHDA and SQIVND (reference sequence). V was shortened by 1 base and J by 4 bases, with 5 bases between the two germline ends. The length of the CDR3 is 13 residues. CDR3 in DNA: TGTGCCAGTAGTATAGCGCGGAATCAGCCCCAGCATTTT. Protein: CASSIARNQPQHF.

This sequence joins TRBV18 and TRBJ1-6, with TRBD1 as a possible D gene (6 bases). The CDR3 contains 14 residues. The germline CDR1 and CDR2 sequences are KGHSH and LQKENI. The V end was cut by 6 bases, the J end by 7 bases, with 13 bases between. This CDR3 is CASSRGARNSPLHF. The CDR3 DNA reads TGTGCCAGCTCCCGGGGGGCAAGGAATTCACCCCTCCACTTT.

The chain carries TRBV10-2 and TRBJ2-2, with a possible D match to TRBD1 (7 bases). V was cut by 11 bases and J by 5 bases, with 18 bases left in between. Germline CDR1 and CDR2: WSHSY and SAAADI. The CDR3 is 14 residues long. CDR3 DNA: TGCGCCCCATCCAGGCAGGGGGGTACCGGGGAGCTGTTTTTT. Its translation is CAPSRQGGTGELFF.

The chain employs TRBV7-8 and TRBJ1-2, with TRBD1 matching 8 bases. Germline CDR1 and CDR2: SGHVS and FQNEAQ. The CDR3 has 13 amino acids. V trimming: 3 bases; J trimming: 5 bases; junction bases outside the gene matches: 2. The DNA of the CDR3 is TGTGCCAGCAGCTTGAGGACAGGGTATGGCTACACCTTC. Its translation is CASSLRTGYGYTF.

CDR3 residues: CASSTTPWALYGYTF. The DNA of the CDR3 is TGTGCCAGCAGCACGACCCCTTGGGCCCTCTATGGCTACACCTTC. The chain links TRBV3-1 (or the pseudogene TRBV3-2) to TRBJ1-2; D is ambiguous. The CDR3 consists of 15 residues. The germline V and J ends were trimmed by 5 bases and 4 bases, with 17 bases remaining between them. The germline V gene has CDR1 LGHDT and CDR2 YNNKEL (reference sequence).

This chain links TRBV15 with TRBJ2-5, with 7 bases matching TRBD1. The CDR3 loop spans 16 amino acids. Germline V gene data show CDR1 as LNHNV and CDR2 as YYDKDF (reference sequence). The J segment lost 7 bases and the V segment lost 0 bases, leaving 11 bases of the junction unmatched. DNA of the CDR3: TGTGCCACCAGCAGAGAGCTGACAGGGTTTATGGGGACCCAGTACTTC. Translation gives CATSRELTGFMGTQYF.

This clone was seen just once. The chain carries TRBV13 and TRBJ2-1; TRBD1 agrees at 9 bases. The germline CDR1 and CDR2 sequences are PRHDT and FYEKMQ (reference sequence). The CDR3 loop spans 14 amino acids. Unmatched junction bases numbered 7, after V lost 5 bases and J lost 8 bases. This CDR3 reads CASSPGQGIHEQFF. CDR3 bases: TGTGCCAGCAGCCCTGGACAGGGGATACATGAGCAGTTCTTC.